Following are 16 T cell receptor beta chains from one sample sequenced in a study of metastatic and nonmetastatic thyroid tumors. Through MiXCR, TCRdb re-clonotyped the PCR reads. The sample shows approximately 25,000 clones, around 28% of them seen only once. No treatment had been given to any patient before thyroid surgery. The sample taken for sequencing was blood. The receptors shown here come from a male donor with papillary thyroid cancer or a benign thyroid nodule (not recorded which). Some clones in this sample may be carry-over from other donors' samples.

The chain carries TRBV9 and TRBJ2-7, with D perhaps matching TRBD2 (6 bases). The CDR3 is made up of 13 amino acids. The germline gives CDR1 SGDLS, CDR2 YYNGEE. V was pared by 2 bases and J by 13 bases, with 19 bases between. CDR3 loop: CASSVGGSYDHYF. In DNA, the CDR3 is TGTGCCAGCAGCGTGGGGGGATCCTACGATCATTACTTC.

Notes on this clone: This sequence may be a read error, since a much larger clone differs from it by one base. The V call is TRBV7-3, the J call TRBJ2-3; no clear D. Germline V CDR1 and CDR2: SGHTA, FQGTGA. The CDR3 is 20 amino acids. Trimming took off 1 base at V and 1 base at J, with 24 bases between the two ends. CDR3 in DNA: TGTGCCAGCAGCTTAAGGTGGGAATCTTATAGCTGGGCGGGCACAGATACGCAGTATTTT. It is translated as CASSLRWESYSWAGTDTQYF.

This clone was seen many times. The chain recombines TRBV20-1 with TRBJ2-5, with D tentatively TRBD1 or TRBD2 (6 bases each). Germline loops: CDR1 DFQATT, CDR2 SNEGSKA (reference sequence). The V gene lost 1 base and the J gene lost 1 base, with 10 bases spanning the gap. This CDR3 is built from 14 residues. For the CDR3, the DNA is TGCAGTGCTAGAGTGGGGGGCAGCCAAGAGACCCAGTACTTC. It codes for CSARVGGSQETQYF.

This clone was picked up many times. The V gene is TRBV9, the J gene TRBJ1-1; D remains unclear. Between the trimmed V and J ends, which lost 0 bases and 5 bases, there was a span of 17 bases. Germline CDR1 SGDLS, CDR2 YYNGEE. The CDR3 spans 16 residues. DNA of the CDR3: TGTGCCAGCAGCGTAGTGACTTCTCCGGGCGGAACTGAAGCTTTCTTT. Translated, it gives CASSVVTSPGGTEAFF.

This clone has only a few counts. The genes are TRBV6-1 and TRBJ2-7; D possibly uses TRBD1 or TRBD2 (5 bases each). Deletions cut 7 bases from V and 5 bases from J, with 21 bases between. This CDR3 comprises 15 residues. The germline V gene has CDR1 MNHNS and CDR2 SASEGT. CDR3 protein: CASMASWGSGNEQYF. As DNA, the CDR3 is TGTGCCAGCATGGCATCATGGGGGTCCGGCAACGAGCAGTACTTC.

This chain joins TRBV27 and TRBJ2-1; D unclear. This CDR3 is 13 amino acids long. Germline-derived CDR1 and CDR2 are MNHEY and SMNVEV (reference sequence). Trimming pared 5 bases from V and 7 bases from J, leaving 12 bases between. The DNA of the CDR3 is TGTGCCAGCAGTCGGGCGGCTTCGAATGAGCAGTTCTTC. Amino acids: CASSRAASNEQFF.

The chain joins TRBV11-1 to TRBJ2-1; 10 nucleotides align to TRBD2. This CDR3 has 16 amino acids. The ends lost 2 bases at V and 3 bases at J; junction bases unmatched: 4. CDR1 is SGHAT, CDR2 FQDESV, per germline (reference sequence). CDR3 loop: CASSLTSGAYYNEQFF. CDR3 in DNA: TGTGCCAGCAGCTTAACTAGCGGGGCCTACTACAATGAGCAGTTCTTC.

This clone was seen many times. The rearrangement links TRBV20-1 to TRBJ2-1; 8 nucleotides line up with TRBD2. Per the germline V gene, CDR1 is DFQATT and CDR2 is SNEGSKA (reference sequence). The CDR3 extends over 11 amino acids. The CDR3 DNA reads TGCAGAGCGGGAGCCGAGGTTGAGCAGTTCTTC. Its translation: CRAGAEVEQFF.

For this clone: This may come from a read error, since a much larger clone is one base off. This rearrangement joins TRBV4-1 to TRBJ1-2; D unclear. Germline V gene sequence: CDR1 MGHRA, CDR2 YSYEKL. Trimming pared 0 bases from V and 6 bases from J, leaving 8 bases between. The CDR3 has 13 residues. The CDR3 spells CASSQDAVNGYTF. In nucleotides, the CDR3 is TGCGCCAGCAGCCAAGATGCGGTGAATGGCTACACCTTC.

The chain employs TRBV3-1 and TRBJ2-7; maybe TRBD2 (5 bases). There are 15 residues in the CDR3. Trimming left V 10 bases short and J 5 bases short, with 24 bases between. The germline gives CDR1 LGHDT, CDR2 YNNKEL (reference sequence). The CDR3 coding sequence is TGTGCCACCCGAAAGAGTGGAGGCGCGAGGGACGAGCAGTACTTC. It specifies CATRKSGGARDEQYF.

This clone appeared many times. V and J are TRBV28 and TRBJ2-1; D unclear. The CDR3 is 12 amino acids. CDR1 and CDR2 from the germline V gene are MDHEN and SYDVKM. Trimming took off 6 bases at V and 7 bases at J, with 10 bases between the two ends. CDR3: CASRSSRNEQFF. CDR3 nucleotide sequence: TGTGCCAGCAGGTCCTCCAGAAATGAGCAGTTCTTC. Using reference TRBV28 and TRBJ2-1 for the parts outside the CDR3, the full variable domain is DVKVTQSSRYLVKRTGEKVFLECVQDMDHENMFWYRQDPGLGLRLIYFSYDVKMKEKGDIPEGYSVSREKKERFSLILESASTNQTSMYLCASRSSRNEQFFGPGTRLTVL.

This clone was observed at least ten times. This chain connects TRBV18 to TRBJ1-1; unclear D gene. Trimming shortened V by 3 bases and J by 3 bases, and 5 bases separated the two germline ends. Per germline, CDR1 KGHSH and CDR2 LQKENI. The CDR3 runs 12 residues. CDR3 in amino acids: CASSPLDTEAFF. Written as DNA, the CDR3 is TGTGCCAGCTCACCCCTTGACACTGAAGCTTTCTTT.

This clone came up many times. This chain links TRBV7-2 with TRBJ2-2; 11 bases agree with TRBD2. In germline, CDR1 is SGHTA, CDR2 FQGNSA. This CDR3 is 16 amino acids long. Losses at the gene ends were 6 bases for V and 7 bases for J; bases not matched to a gene: 10. The CDR3: CASRMGLAERSGELFF. As DNA, the CDR3 is TGTGCCAGCAGAATGGGACTAGCGGAGAGGAGCGGGGAGCTGTTTTTT.

Worth noting for this clone: Since a much larger clone is just one base distant, this may be a read error. The same CDR3 can be traced to other DNA sequences in this sample. V is TRBV5-6 and J is TRBJ2-2, with 9 positions matching TRBD1. This CDR3 has 17 residues. In germline, CDR1 is SGHDT, CDR2 YYEEEE. The V and J ends lost 6 bases and 13 bases, in that order; junction bases with no gene match: 22. This chain's CDR3 is CASIVALGQGGGGRLFF. CDR3 nucleotide sequence: TGTGCCAGCATTGTTGCCCTGGGACAGGGAGGTGGGGGGAGGCTGTTTTTT.

This clone came up many times. Other nucleotide sequences from this sample produce the same CDR3. The chain is built from TRBV4-1 and TRBJ2-7; perhaps D is TRBD1 or TRBD2 (6 bases each). Germline V gene lookup returns CDR1 MGHRA and CDR2 YSYEKL. V was pared by 0 bases and J by 4 bases, with 10 bases between. CDR3 length equals 14 residues. CDR3 loop: CASSQDTGTYEQYF. CDR3 nucleotides: TGCGCCAGCAGCCAAGACACAGGGACTTACGAGCAGTACTTC.

About this clone: This may arise from a read error, as a much more abundant clone is one base away. This chain uses TRBV7-9 with TRBJ1-1, with D perhaps TRBD1 (5 bases). Germline V gene lookup returns CDR1 SEHNR and CDR2 FQNEAQ (reference sequence). The CDR3 totals 14 residues. In DNA form, the CDR3 reads TGTGCCAGCCGAGCAGGGACGTTGAACACTGAGGCTTTCTTT. Protein: CASRAGTLNTEAFF. Drawing the rest from reference TRBV7-9 and TRBJ1-1, the complete variable domain is DTGVSQNPRHKITKRGQNVTFRCDPISEHNRLYWYRQTLGQGPEFLTYFQNEAQLEKSRLLSDRFSAERPKGSFSTLEIQRTEQGDSAMYLCASRAGTLNTEAFFGQGTRLTVV.